The clone carrying this TCR beta chain was seen just once. Its target is unknown. These data belong to a study of PD-1 blockade in classical Hodgkin lymphoma. Study-wide points: Exclusion was the outcome for patients who began nivolumab under 1 year after ASCT.

The length of the CDR3 is 15 residues. Between the trimmed V and J ends, which lost 0 bases and 0 bases, there was a span of 9 bases. Germline V gives CDR1 SGHNT, CDR2 YYREEE (reference sequence). Sequenced by immunoSEQ multiplex PCR; TCRdb stores in-frame clones only, minus some. The data show tens of thousands of clones, 80% to 90% seen once. No patient escaped relapse after autologous stem cell transplantation, and brentuximab vedotin exposure varied. When best responses were assessed, they were complete response, partial response or progressive disease. The receptor was derived from a human donor with classical Hodgkin lymphoma. Sequencing was performed on peripheral blood mononuclear cells (PBMCs), taken at baseline. The chain carries TRBV5-4 and TRBJ1-1; weak D call: TRBD1 (6 bases). The CDR3 reads CASSLGTDLNTEAFF. The CDR3 DNA is TGTGCCAGCAGCTTGGGGACAGACCTGAACACTGAAGCTTTCTTT. Full variable domain (missing parts from reference TRBV5-4 and TRBJ1-1): ETGVTQSPTHLIKTRGQQVTLRCSSQSGHNTVSWYQQALGQGPQFIFQYYREEENGRGNFPPRFSGLQFPNYSSELNVNALELDDSALYLCASSLGTDLNTEAFFGQGTRLTVV.